Listed below are T cell receptor beta chains from one sample, sequenced in a study of blood T cell repertoires in COVID-19. Generated by immunoSEQ multiplex PCR, the TCRdb table keeps only in-frame clones and is missing some. The sample records roughly 330,000 clones, more than 80% being singletons. Sequencing was done on a sample of peripheral blood. Receptors originate from a young man who had recovered from COVID-19. The CDR3 runs from the conserved cysteine through the conserved F or W. A D gene is named only where the DNA matches it firmly. Clone size is given for some rows only: seen once, a few or many times, or a class if the clone is expanded.

D	size	V	J	DNA	CDR3
TRBD2	NA	TRBV27	TRBJ2-1	TGTGCCAGCAGTTTCCTCTCTAGCGGGAATGAGCAGTTCTTC	CASSFLSSGNEQFF
NA	NA	TRBV12-1	TRBJ2-7	TGTGCCAGCAGCCGCCGGGACTCCCCAAGCTCCTACGAGCAGTACTTC	CASSRRDSPSSYEQYF
NA	NA	TRBV7-3	TRBJ1-1	TGTGCCAGCAGCCCCGGGGGGTGGGACACTGAAGCTTTCTTT	CASSPGGWDTEAFF
TRBD1	NA	TRBV29-1	TRBJ1-3	TGCAGCGTTTTGCCGGGACAGGGGCCTACTGGAAACACCATATATTTT	CSVLPGQGPTGNTIYF
NA	NA	TRBV5-4	TRBJ1-2	TGTGCCAGCAGCCTCGGCGGCCCTACTTCTTATGGCTACACCTTC	CASSLGGPTSYGYTF
NA	NA	TRBV5-1	TRBJ2-7	TGCGCCAGCCGGGGGAGCGGCTACGAGCAGTACTTC	CASRGSGYEQYF
TRBD2	NA	TRBV10-3	TRBJ2-7	TGTGCCACTAGCGGAAACTCCTACGAGCAGTACTTC	CATSGNSYEQYF
NA	NA	TRBV6-2/TRBV6-3	TRBJ1-1	TGTGCCAGCAGTACAGGGTGGTACACTGAAGCTTTCTTT	CASSTGWYTEAFF
NA	NA	TRBV5-1	TRBJ1-5	TGCGCCAGCAGCCCGACAGGAGTTAGCAATCAGCCCCAGCATTTT	CASSPTGVSNQPQHF
NA	NA	TRBV19	TRBJ2-7	TGTGCCAGTAGTATAGGAGACAATATCCCCCCCTACGAGCAGTACTTC	CASSIGDNIPPYEQYF
TRBD1	NA	TRBV6-5	TRBJ2-7	TGTGCCAGCAGGCCCGACAGGGACCACGAGCAGTACTTC	CASRPDRDHEQYF
NA	NA	TRBV29-1	TRBJ1-1	TGCAGCGTTGACTCCGGCCGGGGGAACACTGAAGCTTTCTTT	CSVDSGRGNTEAFF
TRBD1	NA	TRBV6-5	TRBJ1-4	TGTGCCAGCACTCCTCCAGGGGGGCCTAATGAAAAACTGTTTTTT	CASTPPGGPNEKLFF
NA	NA	TRBV7-9	TRBJ1-6	TGTGCCAGCAGCTTAGAGCAGGGGACTAATTCACCCCTCCACTTT	CASSLEQGTNSPLHF
NA	NA	TRBV9	TRBJ2-1	TGTGCCAGCAGCGCTGAGGGGGGGCTCTACAATGAGCAGTTCTTC	CASSAEGGLYNEQFF
NA	NA	TRBV6-5	TRBJ2-1	TGTGCCAGCAGGGATAGCGAGGCTACCTACAATGAGCAGTTCTTC	CASRDSEATYNEQFF
NA	NA	TRBV2	TRBJ1-5	TGTGCCAGCAGGGCGGCAAGAAATAGCAATCAGCCCCAGCATTTT	CASRAARNSNQPQHF
TRBD1	few	TRBV7-2	TRBJ2-2	TGTGCCAGCAGTCCGGGACAGGGGGCAGCCGGGGAGCTGTTTTTT	CASSPGQGAAGELFF